What follows is one TCR beta chain and its context. Its specificity is not known. Primers for the PCR totalled 60 Vbeta and 13 Jbeta. Clones were read by immunoSEQ multiplex PCR, and TCRdb kept only the in-frame ones, dropping some. The sample holds 100,000 or so clones, approximately 80% seen once. This sample stems from a study of cytomegalovirus exposure and HLA in healthy donors. Notes on the study in general: There were a few CMV-associated chains whose specificity for CMV antigens was confirmed in vitro. Rarity characterized most TCR sequences, yet some public TCRs appeared in many donors. HLA restriction was apparent for most CMV-associated TCR beta chains in a later analysis.

The V gene's germline CDR1 is SGHTA and CDR2 FQGNSA. CDR3 length: 15 amino acids. V shed 0 bases and J 3 bases; nucleotides not matched to a gene: 3. The clonotype originates from a woman between 18 and 29 years old in good health and CMV-seronegative. The chain recombines TRBV7-2 with TRBJ2-7; TRBD2 aligns across 9 bases. The sequenced material came from PBMCs. The CDR3 sequence: CASSLASGSLYEQYF. CDR3 nucleotide sequence: TGTGCCAGCAGCTTAGCTAGCGGGAGCCTCTACGAGCAGTACTTC.